This TCR beta chain originates from a study of blood T cell repertoires in COVID-19. Across the whole study: Italy, Spain and the United States were the sources of the convalescent and acute COVID-19 samples. The analysed material was cDNA or gDNA that came from T cells, B-cell-depleted T cells, or PBMCs.

V was shortened by 2 bases and J by 4 bases, with 18 bases between the two germline ends. CDR1 LNHDA and CDR2 SQIVND come from the germline V gene (reference sequence). The CDR3 sequence is 16 residues long. Repertoires were generated with immunoSEQ multiplex PCR, while TCRdb's copy carries only in-frame clones and drops some. The sample shows around 140,000 clones, approximately 84% of them seen only once. The sequence was collected from a man aged 60 to 69 with acute or convalescent COVID-19. The chain recombines TRBV19 with TRBJ2-7, with D maybe TRBD1 (5 bases). What was sequenced was peripheral blood. This CDR3 is CASSIFSGARSYEQYF. CDR3 coding DNA: TGTGCCAGTAGTATATTCAGTGGGGCTCGTTCTTACGAGCAGTACTTC.